This T cell receptor (beta chain) was documented in a study of blood T cell repertoires in COVID-19. The overall study: Some COVID-19 samples were acute and others convalescent; all came from the United States, Italy and Spain. T cells, B-cell-depleted T cells, or PBMCs supplied cDNA or gDNA.

Participants were aged about 18 to 100 years, lived in about two dozen US areas, and enrolled virtually. Per the authors' pipeline: Reference gene primer amplification gave estimated nucleated cell counts. Produced via immunoSEQ multiplex PCR; TCRdb's table is partial and in-frame only. That table supplies the V and J calls and clone size; D and trimming were determined from the DNA. In the table there are about 82,000 clones, 80% to 90% of which are singletons. Sequenced material: PBMCs or T cells enriched from blood (not recorded which). This receptor was taken from a woman between 50 and 59 years old with acute COVID-19.

CDR3 DNA sequence: TGTGCCATCAGCGGAGGGACTAATGAAAAACTGTTTTTT. Its protein is CAISGGTNEKLFF. This rearrangement joins TRBV10-3 to TRBJ1-4; no clear D. Germline CDR1 ENHRY, CDR2 SYGVKD. V lost 6 bases to trimming and J lost 2 bases, with 7 bases between them. The length of the CDR3 is 13 residues.